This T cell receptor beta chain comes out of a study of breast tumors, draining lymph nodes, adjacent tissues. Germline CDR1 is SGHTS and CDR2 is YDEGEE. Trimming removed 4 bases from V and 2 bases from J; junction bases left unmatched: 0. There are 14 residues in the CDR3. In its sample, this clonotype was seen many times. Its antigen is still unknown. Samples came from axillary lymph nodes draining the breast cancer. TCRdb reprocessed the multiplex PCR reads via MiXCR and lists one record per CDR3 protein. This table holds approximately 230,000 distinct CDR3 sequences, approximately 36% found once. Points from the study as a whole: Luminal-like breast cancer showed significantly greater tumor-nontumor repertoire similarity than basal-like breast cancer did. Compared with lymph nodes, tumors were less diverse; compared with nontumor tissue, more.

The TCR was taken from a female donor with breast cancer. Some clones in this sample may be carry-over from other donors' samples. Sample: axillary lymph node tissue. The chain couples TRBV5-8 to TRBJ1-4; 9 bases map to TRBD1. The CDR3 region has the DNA TGTGCCAGCAGCGGACAGGGGACTAATGAAAAACTGTTTTTT. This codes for CASSGQGTNEKLFF.